One T cell receptor beta chain is described in this entry. These data come from a study of blood T cell repertoires in COVID-19. Study background: Acute and convalescent COVID-19 specimens originated in the United States, Italy and Spain. T cells, B-cell-depleted T cells, or PBMCs supplied cDNA or gDNA.

Methods used by the authors: For nucleated cells, counts were estimated from reference gene primer amplification. Clones were sequenced by immunoSEQ multiplex PCR, and TCRdb holds only the in-frame ones, with some missing. V, J and clone size reflect that table, while D and trimming were determined from the DNA. The sample has 100,000 to 150,000 clones; nearly 90% are singletons. The TCR originated in a woman of 80 years or more with acute or convalescent COVID-19. The specimen sequenced was peripheral blood.

This CDR3 reads CASSLQTGVYNEQFF. The DNA for the CDR3 is TGTGCCAGCAGCCTACAGACAGGGGTGTACAATGAGCAGTTCTTC. The rearrangement links TRBV7-2 to TRBJ2-1; 8 bases agree with TRBD1. The trim removed 5 bases at V and 4 bases at J, leaving 7 bases unmatched. Germline V gene sequence: CDR1 SGHTA, CDR2 FQGNSA. The CDR3 sequence is 15 residues long. The variable domain in full, with the rest retrieved from reference TRBV7-2 and TRBJ2-1, is GAGVSQSPSNKVTEKGKDVELRCDPISGHTALYWYRQSLGQGLEFLIYFQGNSAPDKSGLPSDRFSAERTGGSVSTLTIQRTQQEDSAVYLCASSLQTGVYNEQFFGPGTRLTVL.